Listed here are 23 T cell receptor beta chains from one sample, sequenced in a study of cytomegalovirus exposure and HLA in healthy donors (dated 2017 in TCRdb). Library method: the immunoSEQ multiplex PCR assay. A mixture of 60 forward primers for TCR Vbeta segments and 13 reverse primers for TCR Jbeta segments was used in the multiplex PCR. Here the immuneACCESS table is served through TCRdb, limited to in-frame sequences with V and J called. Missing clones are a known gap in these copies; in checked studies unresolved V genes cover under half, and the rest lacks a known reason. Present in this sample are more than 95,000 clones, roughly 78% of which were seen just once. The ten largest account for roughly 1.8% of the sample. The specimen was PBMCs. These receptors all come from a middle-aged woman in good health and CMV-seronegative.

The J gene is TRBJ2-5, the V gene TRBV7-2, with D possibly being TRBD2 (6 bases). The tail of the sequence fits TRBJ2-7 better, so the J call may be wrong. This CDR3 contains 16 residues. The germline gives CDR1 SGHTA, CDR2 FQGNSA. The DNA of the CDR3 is TGTGCCAGCAGCTTAGCGCTCGCGGGACTCACCTACGAGCAGTACTTC. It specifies CASSLALAGLTYEQYF.

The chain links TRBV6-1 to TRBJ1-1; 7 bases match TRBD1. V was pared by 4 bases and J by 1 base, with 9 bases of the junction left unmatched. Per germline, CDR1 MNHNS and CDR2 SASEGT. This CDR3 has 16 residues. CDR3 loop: CASSVTGRRANTEAFF. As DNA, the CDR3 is TGTGCCAGCAGTGTGACAGGGAGGAGGGCGAACACTGAAGCTTTCTTT.

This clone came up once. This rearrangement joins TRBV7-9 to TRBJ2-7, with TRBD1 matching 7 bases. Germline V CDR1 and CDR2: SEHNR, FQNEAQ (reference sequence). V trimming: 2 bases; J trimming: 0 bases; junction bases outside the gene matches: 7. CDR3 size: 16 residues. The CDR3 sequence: CASSLYRGGSSYEQYF. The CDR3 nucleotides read TGTGCCAGCAGCTTATACAGGGGTGGAAGCTCCTACGAGCAGTACTTC.

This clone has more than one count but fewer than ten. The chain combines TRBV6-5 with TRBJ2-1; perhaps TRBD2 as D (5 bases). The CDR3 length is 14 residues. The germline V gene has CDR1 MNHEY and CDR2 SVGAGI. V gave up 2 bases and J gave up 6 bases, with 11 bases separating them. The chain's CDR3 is CASSYTSNSNEQFF. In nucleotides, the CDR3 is TGTGCCAGCAGTTACACTAGTAATTCCAATGAGCAGTTCTTC.

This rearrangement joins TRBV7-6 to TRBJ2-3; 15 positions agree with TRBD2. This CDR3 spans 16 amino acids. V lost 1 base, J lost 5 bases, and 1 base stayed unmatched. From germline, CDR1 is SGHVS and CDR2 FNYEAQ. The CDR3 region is CASSLGTSGRGDTQYF. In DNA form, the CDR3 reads TGTGCCAGCAGCTTAGGGACTAGCGGGAGGGGAGATACGCAGTATTTT.

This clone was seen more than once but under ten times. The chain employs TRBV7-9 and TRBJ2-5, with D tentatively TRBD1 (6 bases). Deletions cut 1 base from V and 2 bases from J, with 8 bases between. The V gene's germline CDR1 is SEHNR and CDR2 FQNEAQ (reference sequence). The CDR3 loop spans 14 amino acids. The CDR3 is CASSLDRVQETQYF. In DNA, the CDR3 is TGTGCCAGCAGCTTAGACAGGGTACAAGAGACCCAGTACTTC.

Written as DNA, the CDR3 is TGTGCCAGCAGTCGGGACAGGGGGCGAGAGACCCAGTACTTC. It is translated as CASSRDRGRETQYF. The chain links TRBV6-5 to TRBJ2-5, with 12 bases fitting TRBD1. The CDR3 spans 14 residues. Germline CDR1 MNHEY, CDR2 SVGAGI. The V and J ends lost 5 bases and 4 bases, in that order; junction bases with no gene match: 2.

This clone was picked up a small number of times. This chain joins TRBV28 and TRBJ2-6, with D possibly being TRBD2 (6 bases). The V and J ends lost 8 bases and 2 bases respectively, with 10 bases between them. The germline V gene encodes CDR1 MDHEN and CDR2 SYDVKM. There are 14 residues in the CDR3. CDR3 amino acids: CASDTGAGANVLTF. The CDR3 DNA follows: TGTGCCAGCGATACGGGAGCTGGGGCCAACGTCCTGACTTTC.

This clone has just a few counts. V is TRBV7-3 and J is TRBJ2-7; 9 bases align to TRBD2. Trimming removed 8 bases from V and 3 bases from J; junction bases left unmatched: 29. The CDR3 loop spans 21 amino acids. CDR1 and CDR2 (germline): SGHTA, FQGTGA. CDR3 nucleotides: TGTGCCAGCGAAACGGGTCGAATCGGGACACCCAGGCTAGCGGGGTACTACGAGCAGTACTTC. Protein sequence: CASETGRIGTPRLAGYYEQYF.

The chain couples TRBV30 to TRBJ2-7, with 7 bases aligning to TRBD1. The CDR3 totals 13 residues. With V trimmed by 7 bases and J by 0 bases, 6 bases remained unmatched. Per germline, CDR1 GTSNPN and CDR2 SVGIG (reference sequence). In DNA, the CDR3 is TGTGCCTTGACAGGGCTCAGCTCCTACGAGCAGTACTTC. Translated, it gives CALTGLSSYEQYF.

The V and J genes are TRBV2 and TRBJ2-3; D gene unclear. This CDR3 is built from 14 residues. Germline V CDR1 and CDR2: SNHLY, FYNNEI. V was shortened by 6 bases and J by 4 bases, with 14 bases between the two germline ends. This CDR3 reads CASRGAPPSDTQYF. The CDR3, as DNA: TGTGCCAGCAGAGGAGCACCCCCCTCAGATACGCAGTATTTT.

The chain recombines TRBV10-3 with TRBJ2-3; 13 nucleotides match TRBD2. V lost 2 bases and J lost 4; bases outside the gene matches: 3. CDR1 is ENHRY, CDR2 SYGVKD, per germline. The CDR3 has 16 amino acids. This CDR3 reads CAISEGLAGVSDTQYF. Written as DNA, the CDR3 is TGTGCCATCAGTGAGGGACTAGCGGGAGTCTCAGATACGCAGTATTTT.

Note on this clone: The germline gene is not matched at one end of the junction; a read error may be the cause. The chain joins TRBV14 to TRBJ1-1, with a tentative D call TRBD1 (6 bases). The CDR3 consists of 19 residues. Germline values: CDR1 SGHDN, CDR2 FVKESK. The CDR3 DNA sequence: TGTGCTAGCAGCCAAGATAAGACCGGTTGGGGGGGCCGGAACACTGAAGCTTTCTTT. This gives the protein CASSQDKTGWGGRNTEAFF. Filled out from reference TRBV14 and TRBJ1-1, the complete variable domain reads EAGVTQFPSHSVIEKGQTVTLRCDPISGHDNLYWYRRVMGKEIKFLLHFVKESKQDESGMPNNRFLAERTGGTYSTLKVQPAELEDSGVYFCASSQDKTGWGGRNTEAFFGQGTRLTVV.

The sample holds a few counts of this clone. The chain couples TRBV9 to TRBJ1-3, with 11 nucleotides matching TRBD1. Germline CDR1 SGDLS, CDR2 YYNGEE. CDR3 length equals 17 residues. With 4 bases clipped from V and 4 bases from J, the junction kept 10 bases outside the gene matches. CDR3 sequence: CASSPTLGQGAGNTIYF. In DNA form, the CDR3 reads TGTGCCAGCAGCCCTACGTTAGGACAGGGGGCAGGAAACACCATATATTTT.

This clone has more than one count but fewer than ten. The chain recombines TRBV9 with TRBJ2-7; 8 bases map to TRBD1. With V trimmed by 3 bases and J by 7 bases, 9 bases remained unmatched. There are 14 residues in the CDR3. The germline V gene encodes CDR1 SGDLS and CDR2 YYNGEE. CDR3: CASSAGTGRLEQYF. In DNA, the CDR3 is TGTGCCAGCAGCGCCGGGACAGGTAGGCTAGAGCAGTACTTC.

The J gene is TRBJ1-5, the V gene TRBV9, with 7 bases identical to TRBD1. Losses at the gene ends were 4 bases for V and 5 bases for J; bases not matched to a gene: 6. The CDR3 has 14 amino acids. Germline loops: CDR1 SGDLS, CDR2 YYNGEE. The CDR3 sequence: CASSLTGDHQPQHF. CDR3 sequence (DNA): TGTGCCAGCAGCCTAACAGGGGACCATCAGCCCCAGCATTTT.

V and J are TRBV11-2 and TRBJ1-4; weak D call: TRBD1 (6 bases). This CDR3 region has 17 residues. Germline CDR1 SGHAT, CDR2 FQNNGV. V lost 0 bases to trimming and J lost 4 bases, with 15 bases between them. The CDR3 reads CASSLDLDSISNEKLFF. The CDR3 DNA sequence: TGTGCCAGCAGCTTAGATCTGGACAGTATTAGTAATGAAAAACTGTTTTTT.

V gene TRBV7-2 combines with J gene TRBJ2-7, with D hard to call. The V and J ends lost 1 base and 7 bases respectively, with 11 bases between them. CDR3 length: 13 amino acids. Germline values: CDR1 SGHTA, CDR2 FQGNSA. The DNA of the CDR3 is TGTGCCAGCAGCTTAGTAACAGCCTGGGAGCAGTACTTC. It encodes CASSLVTAWEQYF. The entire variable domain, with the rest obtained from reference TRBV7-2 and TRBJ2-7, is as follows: GAGVSQSPSNKVTEKGKDVELRCDPISGHTALYWYRQSLGQGLEFLIYFQGNSAPDKSGLPSDRFSAERTGGSVSTLTIQRTQQEDSAVYLCASSLVTAWEQYFGPGTRLTVT.

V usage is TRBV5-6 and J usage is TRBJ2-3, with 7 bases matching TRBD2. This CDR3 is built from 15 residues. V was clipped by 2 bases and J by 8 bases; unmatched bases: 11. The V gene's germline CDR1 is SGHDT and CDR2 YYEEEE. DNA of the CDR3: TGTGCCAGCAGCTTCAGCGTCGTACTAGCGAGTACGCAGTATTTT. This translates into CASSFSVVLASTQYF.

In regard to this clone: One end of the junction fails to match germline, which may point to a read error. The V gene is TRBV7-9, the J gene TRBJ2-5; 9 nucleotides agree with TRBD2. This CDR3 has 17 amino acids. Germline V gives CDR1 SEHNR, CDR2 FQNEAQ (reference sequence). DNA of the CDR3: TGTTCCAGCAGCTTAAACCCTGGGACTAGCAGGCAAGAGACCCAGTACTTC. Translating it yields CSSSLNPGTSRQETQYF.

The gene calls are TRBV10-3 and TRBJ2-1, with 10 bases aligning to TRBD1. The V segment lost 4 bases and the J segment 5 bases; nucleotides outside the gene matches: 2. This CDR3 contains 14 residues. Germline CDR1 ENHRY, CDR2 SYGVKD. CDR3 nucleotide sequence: TGTGCCATCAGTGCAGGGACAGGGGACAATGAGCAGTTCTTC. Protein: CAISAGTGDNEQFF.

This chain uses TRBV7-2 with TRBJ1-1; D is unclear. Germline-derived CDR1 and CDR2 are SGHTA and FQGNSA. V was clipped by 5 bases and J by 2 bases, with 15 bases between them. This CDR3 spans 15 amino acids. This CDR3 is CASSALPVFNTEAFF. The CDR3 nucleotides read TGTGCCAGCAGCGCTCTACCTGTGTTCAACACTGAAGCTTTCTTT. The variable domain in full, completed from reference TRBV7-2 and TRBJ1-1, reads GAGVSQSPSNKVTEKGKDVELRCDPISGHTALYWYRQSLGQGLEFLIYFQGNSAPDKSGLPSDRFSAERTGGSVSTLTIQRTQQEDSAVYLCASSALPVFNTEAFFGQGTRLTVV.

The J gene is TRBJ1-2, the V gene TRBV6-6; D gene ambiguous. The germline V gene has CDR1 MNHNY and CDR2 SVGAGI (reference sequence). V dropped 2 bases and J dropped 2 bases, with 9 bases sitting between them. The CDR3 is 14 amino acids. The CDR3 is CASSYGNRNYGYTF. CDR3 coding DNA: TGTGCCAGCAGTTACGGTAATCGGAACTATGGCTACACCTTC.